Shown below are 9 T cell receptor beta chains from a single sample sequenced in a study of cytomegalovirus exposure and HLA in healthy donors. PCR involved 60 Vbeta and 13 Jbeta primers. Clones were sequenced by immunoSEQ multiplex PCR, and TCRdb holds only the in-frame ones, with some missing. The sample lists about 220,000 clones, over 75% occurring once. The sequencing sample was made of PBMCs. The receptors derive from a male donor in good health and CMV-seronegative.

The chain has TRBV18 and TRBJ2-3, with D unclear. Looked up from germline, CDR1 is KGHSH and CDR2 is LQKENI. Trimming left V 3 bases short and J 4 bases short, with 14 bases between. This CDR3 comprises 15 residues. The CDR3 DNA is TGTGCCAGCTCACCCCTTCAGTCTTTGGCAGATACGCAGTATTTT. Translated: CASSPLQSLADTQYF.

The chain has TRBV5-1 and TRBJ2-1; 7 bases align to TRBD1. Germline V gene data show CDR1 as SGHRS and CDR2 as YFSETQ. With 4 bases clipped from V and 3 bases from J, the junction kept 4 bases outside the gene matches. The CDR3 loop spans 14 amino acids. The CDR3: CASSPGQSYNEQFF. CDR3 bases: TGCGCCAGCAGCCCGGGACAGAGCTACAATGAGCAGTTCTTC.

For this clone: The identical CDR3 is also encoded by other nucleotide sequences in the sample. V usage is TRBV19 and J usage is TRBJ2-7; TRBD1 matches at 9 bases. The CDR3 has 13 amino acids. V was pared by 7 bases and J by 3 bases, with 4 bases of the junction left unmatched. Looked up from germline, CDR1 is LNHDA and CDR2 is SQIVND (reference sequence). CDR3 sequence: CASTTGGGYEQYF. CDR3 nucleotides: TGTGCCAGTACAACAGGGGGCGGCTACGAGCAGTACTTC.

The chain couples TRBV7-8 to TRBJ2-3; 7 bases line up with TRBD1. Germline loops: CDR1 SGHVS, CDR2 FQNEAQ. This CDR3 region has 16 residues. Germline trimming cut 5 bases from V and 0 bases from J; bases unmatched to any gene: 8. The CDR3 sequence is CASSGSPGQSTDTQYF. The DNA for the CDR3 is TGTGCCAGCAGCGGCAGTCCGGGACAGAGCACAGATACGCAGTATTTT.

The CDR3 DNA reads TGTGCCAGCAGCTTGGACAGGGACACCGGGGAGCTGTTTTTT. Translation: CASSLDRDTGELFF. This rearrangement joins TRBV7-9 to TRBJ2-2; 8 positions match TRBD1. The junction had 0 bases not matched to a gene; V was cut back by 3 bases and J by 3 bases. CDR3 length: 14 amino acids. CDR1 is SEHNR and CDR2 is FQNEAQ in the germline V gene (reference sequence). Full variable domain (remainder filled in from reference TRBV7-9 and TRBJ2-2): DTGVSQNPRHKITKRGQNVTFRCDPISEHNRLYWYRQTLGQGPEFLTYFQNEAQLEKSRLLSDRFSAERPKGSFSTLEIQRTEQGDSAMYLCASSLDRDTGELFFGEGSRLTVL.

This sequence joins TRBV9 and TRBJ2-3; D may be TRBD2 (6 bases). From germline, CDR1 is SGDLS and CDR2 YYNGEE. V was cut by 0 bases and J by 8 bases, with 10 bases left in between. This CDR3 has 13 amino acids. This CDR3 reads CASSVEGSGTQYF. The CDR3 DNA follows: TGTGCCAGCAGCGTAGAAGGTAGCGGTACGCAGTATTTT. The variable domain in full, with the rest retrieved from reference TRBV9 and TRBJ2-3, is DSGVTQTPKHLITATGQRVTLRCSPRSGDLSVYWYQQSLDQGLQFLIQYYNGEERAKGNILERFSAQQFPDLHSELNLSSLELGDSALYFCASSVEGSGTQYFGPGTRLTVL.

This clone showed up just a few times. The rearrangement joins TRBV4-3 to TRBJ2-7; a possible D gene is TRBD1 (6 bases). V lost 0 bases and J 3 bases, leaving 12 bases between the germline ends. The CDR3 sequence is 15 residues long. Germline-derived CDR1 and CDR2 are LGHNA and YSLEER. This chain's CDR3 is CASSQEQGRDYEQYF. CDR3 in DNA: TGCGCCAGCAGCCAAGAACAGGGCCGAGACTACGAGCAGTACTTC.

V is TRBV6-5 and J is TRBJ2-7, with 10 bases identical to TRBD2. Germline V CDR1 and CDR2: MNHEY, SVGAGI. V was pared by 6 bases and J by 1 base, with 6 bases of the junction left unmatched. The CDR3 is 15 residues long. The CDR3 is CASSLALAGSYEQYF. The DNA of the CDR3 is TGTGCCAGCAGCCTTGCACTAGCGGGGTCCTACGAGCAGTACTTC.

The count of this clone is one. The rearrangement joins TRBV28 to TRBJ1-2, with D unclear. V shed 4 bases and J shed 4 bases, with 4 bases lying between them. The CDR3 is made up of 11 amino acids. Germline-derived CDR1 and CDR2 are MDHEN and SYDVKM. CDR3 residues: CASSSFYGYTF. CDR3 bases: TGTGCCAGCAGTTCCTTCTATGGCTACACCTTC.